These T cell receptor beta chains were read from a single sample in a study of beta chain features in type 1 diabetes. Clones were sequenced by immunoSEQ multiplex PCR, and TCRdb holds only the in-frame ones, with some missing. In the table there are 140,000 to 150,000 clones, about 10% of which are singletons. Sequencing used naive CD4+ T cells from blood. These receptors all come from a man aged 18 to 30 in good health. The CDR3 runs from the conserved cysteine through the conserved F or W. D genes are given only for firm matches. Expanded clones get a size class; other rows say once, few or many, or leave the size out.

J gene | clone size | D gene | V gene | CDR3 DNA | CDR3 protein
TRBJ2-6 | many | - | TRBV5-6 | TGTGCCAGCAGCTTAGCAAGTATTTCCTCTGGGGCCAACGTCCTGACTTTC | CASSLASISSGANVLTF
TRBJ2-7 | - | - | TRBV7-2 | TGTGTCAGCAGCGCCGGCTCCTACGAGCAGTACTTC | CVSSAGSYEQYF
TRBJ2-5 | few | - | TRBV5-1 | TGCGCCAGCAGCTTCATAGCGGACAGGCAAGAGACCCAGTACTTC | CASSFIADRQETQYF
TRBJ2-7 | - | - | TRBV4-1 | TGCGCCAGCAGCCAAGGTCGGGACTGGGATTACGAGCAGTACTTC | CASSQGRDWDYEQYF
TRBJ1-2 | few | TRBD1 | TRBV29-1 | TGCAGCGCCGACCCTCGACAGGGCCAGGGCTACACCTTC | CSADPRQGQGYTF
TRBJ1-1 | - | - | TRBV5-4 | TGTGCCAGCAGCTTACAGGGGAACACTGAAGCTTTCTTT | CASSLQGNTEAFF
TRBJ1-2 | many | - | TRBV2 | TGTGCCAGCAGTGTGGACAGCTATGGCTACACCTTC | CASSVDSYGYTF
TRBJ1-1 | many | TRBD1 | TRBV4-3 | TGCGCCAGCAGCGGCCGGGACAGGGGTTCGGGAACTGAAGCTTTCTTT | CASSGRDRGSGTEAFF
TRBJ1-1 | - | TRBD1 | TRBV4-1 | TGCGCCAGCAGCCAAGATGGAGGCAGGGGGAGGATAAACACTGAAGCTTTCTTT | CASSQDGGRGRINTEAFF
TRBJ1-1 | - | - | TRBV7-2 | TGTGCCAGCAGCTTAGTACAGGGCGTTGCTTTCTTT | CASSLVQGVAFF
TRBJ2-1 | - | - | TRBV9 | TGTGCCAGCAGCGTTAGGATGGCGGGCTACAATGAGCAGTTCTTC | CASSVRMAGYNEQFF
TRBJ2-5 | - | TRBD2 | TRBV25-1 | TGTGCCAGCAGTGTGTTAGCGGGGGGGACGGAGACCCAGTACTTC | CASSVLAGGTETQYF
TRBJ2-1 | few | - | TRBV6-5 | TGTGCCAGCAGGGTGCCCGGGGGTGACAATGAGCAGTTCTTC | CASRVPGGDNEQFF
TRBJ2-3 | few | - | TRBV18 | TGTGCCAGCTCACCCCTTATAGATACGCAGTATTTT | CASSPLIDTQYF
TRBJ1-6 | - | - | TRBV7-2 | TGTGCCAGCAGCTTAGGGACAGCTAATTCACCCCTCCACTTT | CASSLGTANSPLHF
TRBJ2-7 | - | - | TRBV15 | TGTGCCACCAGGCTCGGACACCTAGCCTACGAGCAGTACTTC | CATRLGHLAYEQYF
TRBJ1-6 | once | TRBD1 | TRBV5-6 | TGTGCCAGCAGCTTCCGGACAGGGAATAATTCACCCCTCCACTTT | CASSFRTGNNSPLHF
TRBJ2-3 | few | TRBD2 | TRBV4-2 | TGTGCCAGCAGCCAAGCGCTAGCGGGGGCCGGAGATACGCAGTATTTT | CASSQALAGAGDTQYF
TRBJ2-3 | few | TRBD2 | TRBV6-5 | TGTGCCAGCAGTTACGGGACTAGCAAAGATACGCAGTATTTT | CASSYGTSKDTQYF